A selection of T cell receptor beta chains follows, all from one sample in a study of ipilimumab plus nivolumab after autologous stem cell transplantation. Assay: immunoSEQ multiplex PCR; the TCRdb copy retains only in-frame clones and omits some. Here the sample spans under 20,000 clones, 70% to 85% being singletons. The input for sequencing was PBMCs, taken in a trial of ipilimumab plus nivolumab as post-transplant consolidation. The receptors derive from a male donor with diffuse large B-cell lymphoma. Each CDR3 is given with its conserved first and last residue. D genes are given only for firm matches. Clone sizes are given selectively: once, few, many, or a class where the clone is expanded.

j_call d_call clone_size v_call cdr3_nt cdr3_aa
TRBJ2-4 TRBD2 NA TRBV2 TGTGCCAGCATTCCGACTAGCGGGGATCGAGACGGGACCAAAAACATTCAGTACTTC CASIPTSGDRDGTKNIQYF
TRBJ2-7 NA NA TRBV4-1 TGCGCCAGCAGCCAGTCCCAGGGTACCGAGCAGTACTTC CASSQSQGTEQYF
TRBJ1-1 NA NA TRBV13 TGTGCCAGCAGCTTAGCCCCGGGGAACACTGAAGCTTTCTTT CASSLAPGNTEAFF
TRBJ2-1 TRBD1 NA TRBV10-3 TGTGCCATCAGCAGGGGGCTAGCGCGGGACAATGAGCAGTTCTTC CAISRGLARDNEQFF
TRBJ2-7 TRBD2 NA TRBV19 TGTGCCAGTAGACCGACGGGGGGAGGGTACGAGCAGTACTTC CASRPTGGGYEQYF
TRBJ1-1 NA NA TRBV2 TGTGCCAGCCGGGACAAGAACACTGAAGCTTTCTTT CASRDKNTEAFF
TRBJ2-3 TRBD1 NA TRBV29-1 TGCAGCGTTGGACAGGGGGCGAATACGCAGTATTTT CSVGQGANTQYF
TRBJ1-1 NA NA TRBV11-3 TGTGCCAGCAGCTTAAAATGGACTGAAGCTTTCTTT CASSLKWTEAFF
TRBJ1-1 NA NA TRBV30 TGTGCCTGGAGTGTATTTGTAAGGGGGGACACTGAAGCTTTCTTT CAWSVFVRGDTEAFF
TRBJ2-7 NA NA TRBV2 TGTGCCAGCAGTGGGACCGGAGGGGAATTCTACGAGCAGTACTTC CASSGTGGEFYEQYF
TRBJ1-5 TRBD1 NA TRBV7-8 TGTGCCAGCAGCATCCTCCGGGACAGGGGTTCTCAGCCCCAGCATTTT CASSILRDRGSQPQHF
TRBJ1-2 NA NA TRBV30 TGTGCCTGGAGTTTGGGACGACGAGGCTACACCTTC CAWSLGRRGYTF
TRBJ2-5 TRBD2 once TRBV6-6 TGTGCCAGCAGTTACGCCCCCGGGACTAGCGGTCAGACCCAGTACTTC CASSYAPGTSGQTQYF
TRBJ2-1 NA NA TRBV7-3 TGTGCCAGCAGCTCAGATGGGGCCTACAATGAGCAGTTCTTC CASSSDGAYNEQFF
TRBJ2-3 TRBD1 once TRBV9 TGTGCCAGCAGGGGACAGACTAGCACAGATACGCAGTATTTT CASRGQTSTDTQYF
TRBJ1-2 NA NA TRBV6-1 TGTGCCAGCAGTGAAGCCTTTTCGACAGTTAACTATGGCTACACCTTC CASSEAFSTVNYGYTF
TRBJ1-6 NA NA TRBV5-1 TGCGCCAGCAGCTTGAACAGGGTGGGCTCACCCCTCCACTTT CASSLNRVGSPLHF
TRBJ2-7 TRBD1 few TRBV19 TGTGCCAGTAATCCCGGACAGGGAAATAACTACGAGCAGTACTTC CASNPGQGNNYEQYF
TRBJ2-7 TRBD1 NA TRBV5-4 TGTGCCAGCAGCTTGAGTGACAGGGGAAACGAGCAGTACTTC CASSLSDRGNEQYF
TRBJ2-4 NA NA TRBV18 TGTGCCAGCTCACCGCCCTGGGGAGCAGCCAAAAACATTCAGTACTTC CASSPPWGAAKNIQYF
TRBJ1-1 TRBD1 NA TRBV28 TGTGCCAGCAGTTCTCGGACAGGGGGCTTCGCTGAAGCTTTCTTT CASSSRTGGFAEAFF
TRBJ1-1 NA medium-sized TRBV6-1 TGTGCCAGCAGCACAGGGAGTACGAACACTGAAGCTTTCTTT CASSTGSTNTEAFF
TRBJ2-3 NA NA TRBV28 TGTGCCAGCAGTTTAGTGGGGGTCACAGATACGCAGTATTTT CASSLVGVTDTQYF
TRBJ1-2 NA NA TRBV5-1 TGCGCCAGCAGCTTGGGATCAGAAGACTATGGCTACACCTTC CASSLGSEDYGYTF
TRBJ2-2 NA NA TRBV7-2 TGTGCCAGCAGCCTTCGTCACGCGGTTTCCACCGGGGAGCTGTTTTTT CASSLRHAVSTGELFF
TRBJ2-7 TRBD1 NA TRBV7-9 TGTGCCAGCAGGCTGGGGACAGGGGGCTACGAGCAGTACTTC CASRLGTGGYEQYF
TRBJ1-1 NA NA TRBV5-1 TGCGCCAGCAGCTTGGCATCAGGCTCGGGTACTGAAGCTTTCTTT CASSLASGSGTEAFF
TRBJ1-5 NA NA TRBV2 TGTGCCAGCAGTGGGGGCAGGGAGAATCAGCCCCAGCATTTT CASSGGRENQPQHF
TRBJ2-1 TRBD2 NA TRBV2 TGTGCCGCTCGAAAGCGTCTAGCGGACCGGAATGAGCAGTTCTTC CAARKRLADRNEQFF
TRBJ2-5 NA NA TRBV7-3 TGTGCCAGCAGCCTCGCAGCGGCTCAGTGGGAGACCCAGTACTTC CASSLAAAQWETQYF
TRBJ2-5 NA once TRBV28 TGTGCCAGCAGTTTCGGCGGCCAGCAAGAGACCCAGTACTTC CASSFGGQQETQYF
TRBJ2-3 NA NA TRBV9 TGTGCCAGCAACCTGGGGGCCACAGATACGCAGTATTTT CASNLGATDTQYF
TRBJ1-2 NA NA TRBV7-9 TGTGCCAGCAGCGACGTGGACCCTTCCTATGGCTACACCTTC CASSDVDPSYGYTF
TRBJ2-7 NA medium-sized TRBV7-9 TGTGCCAGCAGCTCCCCCGACAGGCTTCGGAGCGAGCAGTACTTC CASSSPDRLRSEQYF
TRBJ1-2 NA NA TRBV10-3 TGTGCCATCAGTGTGAGAGCAGAGGACCCTAGGGGCTACACCTTC CAISVRAEDPRGYTF
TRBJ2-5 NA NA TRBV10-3 TGTGCCATCAGTATTCGGGGGGCGGACCAAGAGACCCAGTACTTC CAISIRGADQETQYF
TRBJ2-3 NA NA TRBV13 TGTGCCAGCAGCTTAGCGGGAAAAAGCACAGATACGCAGTATTTT CASSLAGKSTDTQYF
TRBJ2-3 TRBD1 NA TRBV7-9 TGTGCCAGCAGCCCAGGGACAGGGAGACGGGATACGCAGTATTTT CASSPGTGRRDTQYF
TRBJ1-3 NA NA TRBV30 TGTGCCTGGAGTGTCTCGTTCCACTCTGGAAACACCATATATTTT CAWSVSFHSGNTIYF
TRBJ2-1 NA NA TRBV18 TGTGCCAGCTCACCACGGCGGGATGAGCAGTTCTTC CASSPRRDEQFF
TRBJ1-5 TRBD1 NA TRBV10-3 TGTGCCATCGGGCAGGGGGATCAGCCCCAGCATTTT CAIGQGDQPQHF
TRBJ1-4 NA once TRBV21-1 TGTGCCAGCAGCACCTGGGACAGGGCACAAGAAAAACTGTTTTTT CASSTWDRAQEKLFF
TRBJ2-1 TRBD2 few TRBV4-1 TGCGCCAGCAGCCAAGATACCAGCCTAGCGGCCAGCTCCTACAATGAGCAGTTCTTC CASSQDTSLAASSYNEQFF
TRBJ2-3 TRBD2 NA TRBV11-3 TGTGCCAGCAGCTTAAGAACTAGCGGGACCACCACAGATACGCAGTATTTT CASSLRTSGTTTDTQYF